Listed here are 14 T cell receptor beta chains from one sample, sequenced in a study of response to subunit inactivated influenza vaccine. TCRdb re-analysed the RT-PCR reads in MiXCR, keeping a single row per CDR3 protein. Among roughly 650,000 distinct CDR3 sequences listed, 15% to 19% were seen once. Sequencing used PBMCs from blood, obtained 11 to 12 days after vaccination. The receptors come from a man aged 45-65 years who received an inactivated influenza vaccine.

There are a few counts of this clonotype. The V gene is TRBV7-9, the J gene TRBJ2-3; possibly TRBD1 for D (8 bases). CDR3 size: 15 residues. Trimming shortened V by 3 bases and J by 3 bases, and 13 bases separated the two germline ends. From germline, CDR1 is SEHNR and CDR2 FQNEAQ (reference sequence). The CDR3 DNA sequence: TGTGCCAGCAGCTTCGAACAGGGGGGGACAGATACGCAGTATTTT. This sequence encodes CASSFEQGGTDTQYF.

The chain is built from TRBV28 and TRBJ2-7; D is possibly TRBD1 (5 bases). CDR1 and CDR2 from the germline V gene are MDHEN and SYDVKM. The V end lost 6 bases, the J end lost 5 bases, and 14 bases lay between the germline ends. The length of the CDR3 is 13 residues. The CDR3 is CASSWGRVNEQYF. In nucleotides, the CDR3 is TGTGCCAGCAGCTGGGGCAGGGTAAACGAGCAGTACTTC.

The chain carries TRBV7-2 and TRBJ2-1, with 8 bases identical to TRBD2. The J segment lost 3 bases and the V segment lost 5 bases, leaving 12 bases of the junction unmatched. The CDR3 is 17 residues long. The germline gives CDR1 SGHTA, CDR2 FQGNSA. This CDR3 reads CASSPSVGGGRYNEQFF. The CDR3 nucleotides are TGTGCCAGCAGCCCCTCCGTGGGCGGGGGGCGCTACAATGAGCAGTTCTTC.

This clonotype was recorded at least ten times. This chain uses TRBV20-1 with TRBJ2-1, with D perhaps TRBD1 or TRBD2 (5 bases each). Trimming took 4 bases from V and 6 from J, leaving 10 bases between them. From germline, CDR1 is DFQATT and CDR2 SNEGSKA (reference sequence). This CDR3 contains 12 residues. CDR3 coding DNA: TGCAGTGCTAATTGGGGACGCAATGAGCAGTTCTTC. Translating gives CSANWGRNEQFF.

The rearrangement uses TRBV9 and TRBJ2-7; D call uncertain. Germline V gene lookup returns CDR1 SGDLS and CDR2 YYNGEE. V lost 0 bases and J lost 0, with 10 bases in between. This CDR3 has 15 amino acids. Here the CDR3 DNA reads TGTGCCAGCAGCGTAGCCCCCGCCGTCTCCTACGAGCAGTACTTC. It translates to CASSVAPAVSYEQYF.

Only a few counts were recorded for this clonotype. V gene TRBV12-3 or TRBV12-4 combines with J gene TRBJ2-7; the D gene is possibly TRBD1 (6 bases). The CDR3 runs to 15 residues. The ends were cut back, 2 bases at V and 4 bases at J, with 15 bases in the middle. The CDR3 here is CASSLSRGGRYEQYF. The CDR3 DNA follows: TGTGCCAGCAGTTTAAGCAGGGGTGGCAGGTACGAGCAGTACTTC.

The table lists this clonotype with a few counts. The rearrangement joins TRBV27 to TRBJ2-5, with D perhaps being TRBD1 or TRBD2 (5 bases each). Trimming removed 3 bases at V and 5 bases at J, with 16 bases between. CDR1 MNHEY and CDR2 SMNVEV come from the germline V gene (reference sequence). The CDR3 loop spans 15 amino acids. CDR3 nucleotides: TGTGCCAGCAGTTTTGAGGGGCCGAGATGGGAGACCCAGTACTTC. Translation: CASSFEGPRWETQYF.

The chain is built from TRBV12-3 or TRBV12-4 and TRBJ1-2; maybe TRBD1 (6 bases). The CDR3 loop spans 13 amino acids. Trimming cost V 5 bases and J 8 bases, with 15 bases left between them. CDR3 amino acids: CASSPQGGEGYTF. CDR3 nucleotide sequence: TGTGCCAGCAGTCCCCAAGGGGGGGAGGGCTACACCTTC.

This clonotype has more than one count but fewer than ten. The gene calls are TRBV7-9 and TRBJ2-1; TRBD1 might be the D (5 bases). This CDR3 comprises 15 residues. Trimming took 5 bases from V and 3 from J, leaving 14 bases between them. The V gene's germline CDR1 is SEHNR and CDR2 FQNEAQ (reference sequence). The DNA for the CDR3 is TGTGCCAGCAGCCCCCCCTCAAGGGGCTACAATGAGCAGTTCTTC. Amino acids: CASSPPSRGYNEQFF.

The chain links TRBV20-1 to TRBJ2-7, with 9 bases identical to TRBD1. Trimming took 0 bases from V and 4 from J; bases not matched to a gene: 7. The CDR3 contains 15 residues. Germline loops: CDR1 DFQATT, CDR2 SNEGSKA (reference sequence). In DNA, the CDR3 is TGCAGTGCTAGAGATACCGGGACAGGGACGTACGAGCAGTACTTC. This translates into CSARDTGTGTYEQYF.

This clonotype was observed a handful of times. The chain is built from TRBV10-3 and TRBJ1-5, with TRBD1 as a possible D gene (5 bases). V lost 2 bases to trimming and J lost 4 bases, with 9 bases between them. The CDR3 runs 14 residues. From germline, CDR1 is ENHRY and CDR2 SYGVKD. CDR3 nucleotides: TGTGCCATCAGTGAGGACAGCATTAATCAGCCCCAGCATTTT. Translation: CAISEDSINQPQHF.

This clonotype was detected a few times. The chain couples TRBV20-1 to TRBJ1-1; D call uncertain. V lost 1 base and J lost 4, with 7 bases in between. CDR1 is DFQATT, CDR2 SNEGSKA, per germline (reference sequence). The CDR3 runs 12 residues. CDR3 coding DNA: TGCAGTGCTAGAGGACCAGCCACTGAAGCTTTCTTT. Its translation is CSARGPATEAFF.

CDR3 loop: CASSTRDTPYF. CDR3 DNA sequence: TGTGCCAGCAGCACCCGGGACACCCCGTATTTT. The rearrangement joins TRBV12-3 or TRBV12-4 to TRBJ2-3; D is perhaps TRBD1 (6 bases). Trimming pared 6 bases from V and 14 bases from J, leaving 15 bases between. This CDR3 comprises 11 residues.

This clonotype was detected only a few times. This sequence joins TRBV20-1 and TRBJ1-1, with TRBD1 identical over 7 bases. The V gene's germline CDR1 is DFQATT and CDR2 SNEGSKA (reference sequence). The CDR3 has 16 amino acids. The DNA of the CDR3 is TGCAGCCCCTTCCCTGCTGCCTACAGGGGGAACACTGAAGCTTTCTTT. Translation: CSPFPAAYRGNTEAFF.